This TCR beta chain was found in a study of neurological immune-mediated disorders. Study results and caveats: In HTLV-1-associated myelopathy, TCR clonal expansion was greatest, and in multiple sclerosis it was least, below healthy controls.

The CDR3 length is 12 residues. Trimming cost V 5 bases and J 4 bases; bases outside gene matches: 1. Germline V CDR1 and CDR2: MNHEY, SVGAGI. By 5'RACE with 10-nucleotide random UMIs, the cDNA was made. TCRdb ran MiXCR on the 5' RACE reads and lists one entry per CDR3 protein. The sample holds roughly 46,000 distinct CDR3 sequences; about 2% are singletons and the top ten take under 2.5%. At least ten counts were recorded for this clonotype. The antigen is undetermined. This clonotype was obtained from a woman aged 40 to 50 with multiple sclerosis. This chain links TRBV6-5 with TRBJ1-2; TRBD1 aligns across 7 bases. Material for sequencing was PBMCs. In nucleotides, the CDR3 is TGTGCCAGCAGTACAGGGGTCTATGGCTACACCTTC. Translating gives CASSTGVYGYTF.